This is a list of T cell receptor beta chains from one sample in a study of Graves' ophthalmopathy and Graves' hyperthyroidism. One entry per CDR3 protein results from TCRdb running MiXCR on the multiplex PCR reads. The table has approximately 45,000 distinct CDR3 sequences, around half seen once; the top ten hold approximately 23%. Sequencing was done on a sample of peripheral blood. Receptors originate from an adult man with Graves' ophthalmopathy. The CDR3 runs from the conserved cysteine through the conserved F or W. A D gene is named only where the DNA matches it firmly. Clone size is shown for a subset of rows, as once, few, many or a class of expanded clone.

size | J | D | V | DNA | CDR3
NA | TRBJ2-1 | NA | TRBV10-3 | TGTGCCATCAGTGATGAACTAGAGCTCTCCTACAATGAGCAGTTCTTC | CAISDELELSYNEQFF
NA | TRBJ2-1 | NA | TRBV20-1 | TGCAGTGCTAAAGGGCCGTCCGACAATGAGCAGTTCTTC | CSAKGPSDNEQFF
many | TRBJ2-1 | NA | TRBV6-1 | TGTGCCAGCAGCCATAGAGTGGGGGGGCCCTACAATGAGCAGTTCTTC | CASSHRVGGPYNEQFF
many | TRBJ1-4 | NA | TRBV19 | TGTGCCAGTAGTTACAGTGCAACTAATGAAAAACTGTTTTTT | CASSYSATNEKLFF
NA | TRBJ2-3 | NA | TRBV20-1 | TGCAGTGCGGGGGGCTGGCCAGATACGCAGTATTTT | CSAGGWPDTQYF
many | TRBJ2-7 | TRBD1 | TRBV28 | TGTGCCAGCAGTTCCATCGGACAGGGGGTGCCCTACGAGCAGTACTTC | CASSSIGQGVPYEQYF
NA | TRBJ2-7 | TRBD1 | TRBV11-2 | TGTGCCAGCAGCAATTACCCCGGGACAGGGGGCGAGCAGTACTTC | CASSNYPGTGGEQYF
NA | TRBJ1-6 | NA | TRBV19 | TGTGCCAGTAGTACAAGAAGAGGGACTTCACCCCTCCACTTT | CASSTRRGTSPLHF
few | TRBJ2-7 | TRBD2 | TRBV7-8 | TGTGCCAGCAGCCCTCGGGCTAGCGGGGGGCAGGGCTCCTACGAGCAGTACTTC | CASSPRASGGQGSYEQYF
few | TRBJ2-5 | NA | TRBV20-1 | TGCAGTGCTGGGGCTGAGGGTGGGGAGACCCAGTACTTC | CSAGAEGGETQYF